The sequence of this T cell receptor (beta chain) was determined in a study of T cells in Graves' hyperthyroidism and ophthalmopathy (dated by TCRdb to between 2018 and 2020). In terms of the full investigation: Peripheral blood was collected at initial diagnosis, before any treatment. To identify TCR V-J signatures that set the groups apart, the researchers used a discovery cohort of about a hundred patients, made up of around 40 with Graves' ophthalmopathy and 55 to 65 with stable Graves' hyperthyroidism. An independent validation cohort of under 20 hyperthyroidism patients and about 16 patients who later progressed to ophthalmopathy tested prospective prediction of ophthalmopathy. The approximately 95 discovery patients were divided at random into training and test sets in a 7:3 ratio. In about 6 Graves' hyperthyroidism patients, the study also compared T-cell repertoires from thyroid tissue with T-cell repertoires from blood. Following sampling, methimazole starting at 30 mg daily was given to hyperthyroidism patients, and high-dose intravenous methylprednisolone was given to ophthalmopathy patients. The paper describes TCR Vbeta CDR3 sequencing of fewer than 150 peripheral blood samples, made up of 43 ophthalmopathy patients, around 78 hyperthyroidism patients and roughly 17 progressor patients.

Stable Graves' hyperthyroidism was defined as the absence of progression to ophthalmopathy over 18 months of follow-up. Hyperthyroidism patients were newly diagnosed, had a disease duration of under 2 months, and were aged 18 to 65 years. Any patient with an uncontrolled infection, another autoimmune disease, pregnancy or lactation was excluded. Clinical symptoms, serum thyroxine and TRAb, thyroid ultrasound, and orbital computed tomography formed the basis for the diagnoses. PBMCs were separated from about 10 ml of fresh peripheral blood using Ficoll-Paque density gradient centrifugation. Total RNA was extracted with Trizol reagent, and quality was checked on an Agilent 2100 Bioanalyzer. The investigation overall reported the following: In validation, the model predicted progression to ophthalmopathy a median of about 6.5 months before onset, with roughly 71% sensitivity and roughly 72% specificity. Sample size was not statistically predetermined, and investigators were not blinded to group allocation. Most expanded thyroid clonotypes (frequency above 0.001) were also found in blood, which suggests that blood repertoires may mirror thyroid immune responses. In cross-validation, a model built on a 13 V-J signature told ophthalmopathy apart from stable hyperthyroidism with approximately 90% sensitivity and around 83% specificity, and in testing the same model reached 80%/75%.

Concerning this clonotype: This receptor's antigen is unknown. No quality values exist for individual bases; no much larger clone is one base distant.

As encoded in the germline V gene (reference sequence), CDR1 is DFQATT while CDR2 is SNEGSKA. Inclusive of the bounding cysteine and phenylalanine, the CDR3 is 16 residues long. Only the CDR3 DNA is retained, 48 bases long and in frame from the first base. Amplification of TCR beta CDR3 regions was carried out from RNA transcripts. The first round of RT-PCR for the TCR CDR3 was performed with the HTBI primer set and the Qiagen OneStep RT-PCR kit. Libraries were constructed in a second round of multiplex PCR, after which size selection and purification were performed. The libraries were sequenced on an Illumina HiSeq2000 using paired-end 100 bp reads. For the original study's pipeline: SOAPnuke was used to process the raw data, with reads discarded if the reads contained adapters or uncalled bases, had a mean Phred below 15, or lacked an exact constant-primer or identifier match. COPE v1.2.5 was used to merge high-quality paired reads, and clonotypes were defined as unique nucleotide sequences. Clonotypes were aligned to IMGT TRBV, TRBD and TRBJ reference segments using MiTCR v1.1. The analysis was restricted to V-J combinations with a frequency above 0.0001, which together covered just over 99% of the repertoires. The TCS score was defined as F50 (clonal expansion) divided by E x V (chaos), with BLOSUM62-based TCRdist calculated between CDR3 peptides within each V-J. Welch's t-statistics and random forest reduced fewer than 600 V-J features to about 12, which were used in a naive Bayes classifier (R e1071). The public sequencing data were trimmed at Q25 with fastp and processed into clonotypes with MiXCR by TCRdb, which kept only in-frame beta chains. Each record represents a unique CDR3 protein, reported with the most common genes and DNA among its rows. The V and J calls and clone size come from TCRdb's table, not from the authors' own analysis. Counted in this sample were about 690,000 distinct CDR3 sequences; around a sixth of them appeared once. The ten largest clonotypes hold 15% to 19% of the sample.

This sequence originates from a man aged 50-60 years with Graves' hyperthyroidism. The sequencing sample was made of blood. The sequence joins TRBV20-1 to TRBJ2-1; confidence is insufficient to name the D gene. The sequenced DNA is TGCAGCCCCGGAAGAAAGGCGGCATCCTCCTACAATGAGCAGTTCTTC. Protein translation: CSPGRKAASSYNEQFF.